The 11 T cell receptor beta chains below all came from one sample that was sequenced in a study of blood T cell repertoires in COVID-19. Assay used: immunoSEQ multiplex PCR; TCRdb lists only in-frame clones, some missing. The table has approximately 290,000 clones, approximately 84% seen once. Sequenced: peripheral blood. Receptor source: a person between 65 and 79 years old with COVID-19, enrolled during active disease.

This chain links TRBV29-1 with TRBJ2-1; no definite D call. The CDR3 has 12 amino acids. Germline V gene sequence: CDR1 SQVTM, CDR2 ANQGSEA. The germline V and J ends were trimmed by 7 bases and 5 bases, with 12 bases remaining between them. The CDR3 loop reads CSADSRNNEQFF. The CDR3 DNA reads TGCAGCGCCGACTCTAGGAACAATGAGCAGTTCTTC.

V gene TRBV9 combines with J gene TRBJ2-5, with a possible D match to TRBD2 (6 bases). The CDR3 runs to 13 residues. Germline loops: CDR1 SGDLS, CDR2 YYNGEE. V dropped 7 bases and J dropped 2 bases, with 12 bases sitting between them. CDR3: CASAGLGQETQYF. The DNA for the CDR3 is TGTGCCAGCGCGGGATTGGGGCAAGAGACCCAGTACTTC. Full variable domain (outside the CDR3, taken from reference TRBV9 and TRBJ2-5): DSGVTQTPKHLITATGQRVTLRCSPRSGDLSVYWYQQSLDQGLQFLIQYYNGEERAKGNILERFSAQQFPDLHSELNLSSLELGDSALYFCASAGLGQETQYFGPGTRLLVL.

This clone has just a few counts. J is TRBJ1-2 and V is TRBV3-1 (or the pseudogene TRBV3-2); D is unclear. The CDR3 spans 15 residues. V was clipped by 1 base and J by 0 bases, with 9 bases between them. In germline, CDR1 is LGHDT, CDR2 YNNKEL (reference sequence). The CDR3 DNA reads as TGTGCCAGCAGCCAAGCGAGGCAAGCTAACTATGGCTACACCTTC. It translates to CASSQARQANYGYTF.

The chain combines TRBV13 with TRBJ2-7, with a tentative D call TRBD1 (6 bases). Germline assignment: CDR1 PRHDT and CDR2 FYEKMQ (reference sequence). CDR3 length: 13 amino acids. Between the trimmed V and J ends, which lost 2 bases and 1 base, there was a span of 6 bases. The CDR3 nucleotides read TGTGCCAGCAGCTTAAGGGGGTCCTACGAGCAGTACTTC. Amino acids: CASSLRGSYEQYF.

The chain employs TRBV18 and TRBJ2-1; 15 bases fit TRBD2. Unmatched junction bases numbered 12, after V lost 6 bases and J lost 6 bases. Germline CDR1 and CDR2: KGHSH and LQKENI. CDR3 length: 18 residues. In DNA form, the CDR3 reads TGTGCCAGCTCGGCAAGGACTAGCGGGAGGGCCCGGGGCAATGAGCAGTTCTTC. It translates to CASSARTSGRARGNEQFF.

This clone appeared once. The V call is TRBV9, the J call TRBJ2-5; D uncertain. The V and J ends lost 0 bases and 4 bases respectively, with 10 bases between them. There are 14 residues in the CDR3. Looked up from germline, CDR1 is SGDLS and CDR2 is YYNGEE. The CDR3 nucleotides are TGTGCCAGCAGCGTAGGTGTGGGCCGAGAGACCCAGTACTTC. Its translation: CASSVGVGRETQYF. Together with reference TRBV9 and TRBJ2-5, the CDR3 gives the full variable domain: DSGVTQTPKHLITATGQRVTLRCSPRSGDLSVYWYQQSLDQGLQFLIQYYNGEERAKGNILERFSAQQFPDLHSELNLSSLELGDSALYFCASSVGVGRETQYFGPGTRLLVL.

The chain carries TRBV14 and TRBJ2-5; perhaps TRBD1 as D (5 bases). V lost 4 bases to trimming and J lost 1 base, with 10 bases between them. From germline, CDR1 is SGHDN and CDR2 FVKESK. This CDR3 has 14 amino acids. The CDR3 loop is CASSPRDFQETQYF. For the CDR3, the DNA is TGTGCCAGCAGCCCCAGGGATTTCCAAGAGACCCAGTACTTC.

The chain is built from TRBV11-3 and TRBJ2-1; weak D call: TRBD2 (6 bases). In germline, CDR1 is SGHNT, CDR2 YENEEA. This CDR3 comprises 14 residues. With 3 bases removed from V and 7 bases from J, the gap between germline ends came to 13 bases. The CDR3 spells CASSLRGASNEQFF. CDR3 DNA: TGTGCCAGCAGCTTGCGGGGCGCGAGTAATGAGCAGTTCTTC.

The chain joins TRBV30 to TRBJ2-5; 10 bases fit TRBD1. The CDR3 extends over 16 amino acids. Germline CDR1 reads GTSNPN; CDR2 reads SVGIG (reference sequence). V lost 4 bases to trimming and J lost 7 bases; unmatched junction nucleotides: 15. CDR3 bases: TGTGCCTGGATGGGTGGGACAGGGGTGTCGAGTGGGACCCAGTACTTC. This translates into CAWMGGTGVSSGTQYF.

The rearrangement links TRBV6-5 to TRBJ2-5; 9 bases map to TRBD2. The CDR3 has 14 residues. Per the germline V gene, CDR1 is MNHEY and CDR2 is SVGAGI. V trimming: 6 bases; J trimming: 5 bases; junction bases outside the gene matches: 7. The CDR3 here is CASSLAGVPETQYF. The CDR3 bases are TGTGCCAGCAGCTTAGCGGGAGTCCCGGAGACCCAGTACTTC.

This clone was counted between two and nine times. V gene TRBV4-1 combines with J gene TRBJ1-3; D is undetermined. The V end was cut by 2 bases, the J end by 3 bases, with 20 bases between. From germline, CDR1 is MGHRA and CDR2 YSYEKL. The CDR3 is made up of 18 amino acids. CDR3 protein: CASSQNYATRRLGNTIYF. The CDR3 bases are TGCGCCAGCAGCCAAAACTACGCCACTCGAAGGCTTGGAAACACCATATATTTT.